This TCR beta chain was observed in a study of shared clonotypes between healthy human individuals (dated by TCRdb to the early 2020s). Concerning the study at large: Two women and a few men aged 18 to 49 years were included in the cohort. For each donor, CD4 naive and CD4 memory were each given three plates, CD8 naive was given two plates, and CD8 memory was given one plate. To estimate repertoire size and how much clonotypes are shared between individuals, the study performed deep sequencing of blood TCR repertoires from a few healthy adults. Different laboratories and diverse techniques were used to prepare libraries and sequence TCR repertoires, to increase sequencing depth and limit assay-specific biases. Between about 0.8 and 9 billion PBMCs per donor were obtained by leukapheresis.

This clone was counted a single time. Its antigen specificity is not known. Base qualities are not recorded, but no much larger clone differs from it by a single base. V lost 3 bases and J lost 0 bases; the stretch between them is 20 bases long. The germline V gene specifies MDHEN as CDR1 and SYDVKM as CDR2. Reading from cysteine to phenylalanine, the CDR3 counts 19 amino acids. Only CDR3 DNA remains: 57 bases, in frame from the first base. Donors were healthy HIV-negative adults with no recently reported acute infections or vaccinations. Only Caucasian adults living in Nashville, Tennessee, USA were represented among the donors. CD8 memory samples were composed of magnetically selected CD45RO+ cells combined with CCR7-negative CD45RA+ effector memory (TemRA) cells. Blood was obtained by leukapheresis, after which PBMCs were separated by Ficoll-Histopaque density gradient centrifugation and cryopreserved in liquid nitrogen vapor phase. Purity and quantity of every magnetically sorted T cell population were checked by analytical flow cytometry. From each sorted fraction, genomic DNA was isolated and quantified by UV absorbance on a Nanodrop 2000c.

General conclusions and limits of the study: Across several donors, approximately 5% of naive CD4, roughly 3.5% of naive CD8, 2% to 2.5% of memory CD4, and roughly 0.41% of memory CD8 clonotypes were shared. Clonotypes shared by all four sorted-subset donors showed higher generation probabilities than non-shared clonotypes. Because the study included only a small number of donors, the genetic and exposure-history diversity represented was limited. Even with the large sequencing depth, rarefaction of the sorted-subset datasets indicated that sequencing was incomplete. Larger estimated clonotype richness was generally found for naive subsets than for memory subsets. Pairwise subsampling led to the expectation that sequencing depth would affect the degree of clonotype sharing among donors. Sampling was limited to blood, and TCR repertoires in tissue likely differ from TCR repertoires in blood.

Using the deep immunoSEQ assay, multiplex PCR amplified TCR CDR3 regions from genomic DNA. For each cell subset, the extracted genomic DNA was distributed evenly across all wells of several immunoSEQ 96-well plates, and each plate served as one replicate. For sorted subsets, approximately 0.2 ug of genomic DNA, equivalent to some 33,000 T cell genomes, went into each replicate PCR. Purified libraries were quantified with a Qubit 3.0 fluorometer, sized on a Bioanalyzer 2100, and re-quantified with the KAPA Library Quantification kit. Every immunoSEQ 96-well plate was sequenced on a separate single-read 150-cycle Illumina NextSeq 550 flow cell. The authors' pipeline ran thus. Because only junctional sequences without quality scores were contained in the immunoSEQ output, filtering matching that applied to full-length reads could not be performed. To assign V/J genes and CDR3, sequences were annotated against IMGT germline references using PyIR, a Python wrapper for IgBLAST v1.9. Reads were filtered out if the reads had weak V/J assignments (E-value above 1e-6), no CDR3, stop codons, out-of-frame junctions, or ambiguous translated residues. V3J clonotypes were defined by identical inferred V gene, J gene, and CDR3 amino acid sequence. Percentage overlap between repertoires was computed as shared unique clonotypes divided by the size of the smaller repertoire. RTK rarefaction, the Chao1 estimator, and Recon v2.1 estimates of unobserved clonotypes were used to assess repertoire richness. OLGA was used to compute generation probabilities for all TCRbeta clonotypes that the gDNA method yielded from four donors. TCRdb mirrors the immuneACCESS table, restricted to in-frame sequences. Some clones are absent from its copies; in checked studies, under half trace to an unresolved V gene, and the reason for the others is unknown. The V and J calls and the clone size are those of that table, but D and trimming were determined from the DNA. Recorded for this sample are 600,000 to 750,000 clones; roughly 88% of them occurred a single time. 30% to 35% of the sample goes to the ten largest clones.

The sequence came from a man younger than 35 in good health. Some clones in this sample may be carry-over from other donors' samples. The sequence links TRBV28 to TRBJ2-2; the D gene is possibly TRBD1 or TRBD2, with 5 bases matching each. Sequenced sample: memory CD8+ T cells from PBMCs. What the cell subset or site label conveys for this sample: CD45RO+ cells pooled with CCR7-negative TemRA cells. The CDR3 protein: CASSFGTRGVVANTGELFF. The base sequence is TGTGCCAGCAGTTTCGGAACAAGAGGGGTAGTCGCGAACACCGGGGAGCTGTTTTTT.